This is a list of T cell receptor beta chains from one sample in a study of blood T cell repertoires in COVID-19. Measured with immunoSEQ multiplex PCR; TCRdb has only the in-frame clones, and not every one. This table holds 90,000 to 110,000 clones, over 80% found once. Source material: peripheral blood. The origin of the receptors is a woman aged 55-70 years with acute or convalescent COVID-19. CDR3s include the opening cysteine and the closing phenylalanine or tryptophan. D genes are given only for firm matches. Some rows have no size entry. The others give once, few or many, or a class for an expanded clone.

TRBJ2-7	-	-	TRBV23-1	TGCGCCAGCAGTCAAGGAGGAAGCTCCTACGAGCAGTACTTC	CASSQGGSSYEQYF
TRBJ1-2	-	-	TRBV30	TGTGCCTGGACATCAGGGTTCTATGGCTACACCTTC	CAWTSGFYGYTF
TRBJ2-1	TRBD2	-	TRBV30	TGTGCCTGGAAGGAGCGGGGCTTATACAATGAGCAGTTCTTC	CAWKERGLYNEQFF
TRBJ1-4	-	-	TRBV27	TGTGCCAGCAGTTTAGGCAGGGGTGGGGAAAAACTGTTTTTT	CASSLGRGGEKLFF
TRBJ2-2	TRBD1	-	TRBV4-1	TGCGCCAGCAGCCAACATGACAGGGGGATTACCGGGGAGCTGTTTTTT	CASSQHDRGITGELFF
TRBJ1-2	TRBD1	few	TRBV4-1	TGCGCCAGCAGCCAAGATCGGACAGGAGGTGGCTACACCTTC	CASSQDRTGGGYTF
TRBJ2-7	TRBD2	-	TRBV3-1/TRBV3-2	TGTGCCAGCAGCCAAGTCCCAGCGGGGGTTGGGGACGAGCAGTACTTC	CASSQVPAGVGDEQYF
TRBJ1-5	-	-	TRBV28	TGTGCCAGCAGTTATCACACAAATCAGCCCCAGCATTTT	CASSYHTNQPQHF
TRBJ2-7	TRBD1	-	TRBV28	TGTGCCAGCACTAGAGGGGGCTATCCCTACGAGCAGTACTTC	CASTRGGYPYEQYF
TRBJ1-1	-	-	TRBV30	TGTGCCTGGTCCCTCTCGATCCGGGACACTACTGAAGCTTTCTTT	CAWSLSIRDTTEAFF
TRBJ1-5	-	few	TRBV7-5	TGTGCCAGAAGCTTAACCCGGGGGGAAAATCAGCCCCAGCATTTT	CARSLTRGENQPQHF
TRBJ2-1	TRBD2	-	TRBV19	TGTGCCAGTACAACTAGCGGGGGGGCTAATGAGCAGTTCTTC	CASTTSGGANEQFF
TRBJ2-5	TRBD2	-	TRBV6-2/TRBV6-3	TGTGCCAGCAGCCGGGAGGGAATAACCCAGTACTTC	CASSREGITQYF
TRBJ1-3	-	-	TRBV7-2	TGTGCCAGCAGCAACCGCGGACAGAAGAGTGGAAACACCATATATTTT	CASSNRGQKSGNTIYF
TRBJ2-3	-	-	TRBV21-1	TGTGCCAGCAGCAAAAAGGGCGGGGGGCCGCAAGATACGCAGTATTTT	CASSKKGGGPQDTQYF
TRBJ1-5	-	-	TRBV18	TGTGCCAGCTCACGCCAGGGGCTGGATCAGCCCCAGCATTTT	CASSRQGLDQPQHF
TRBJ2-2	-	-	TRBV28	TGTGCCAGCAGTATCACAGGGATTACCGGGGAGCTGTTTTTT	CASSITGITGELFF
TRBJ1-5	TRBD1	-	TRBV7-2	TGTGCCAGCAGCTTTAGGGGGCCTAGCAATCAGCCCCAGCATTTT	CASSFRGPSNQPQHF
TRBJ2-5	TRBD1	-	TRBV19	TGTGCCAGTAGTCCCCAGGGGGCCGGCGGAGAGACCCAGTACTTC	CASSPQGAGGETQYF
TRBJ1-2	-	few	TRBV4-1	TGCGCCAGCAGCCTGGCTGGTGGGGGGGACTATGGCTACACCTTC	CASSLAGGGDYGYTF
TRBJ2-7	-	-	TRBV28	TGTGCCAGCGGGGGGACCGGCTCCTACGAGCAGTACTTC	CASGGTGSYEQYF
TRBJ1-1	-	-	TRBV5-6	TGTGCCAGCAGCCCCGGGGGAGGGGCGCGAAACACTGAAGCTTTCTTT	CASSPGGGARNTEAFF
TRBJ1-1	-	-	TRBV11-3	TGTGCCAGCAGCTCCCTAATGAACACTGAAGCTTTCTTT	CASSSLMNTEAFF
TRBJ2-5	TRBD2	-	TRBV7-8	TGTGCCAGCAGCTTCTTGACTAGCGAGGGAGAGACCCAGTACTTC	CASSFLTSEGETQYF
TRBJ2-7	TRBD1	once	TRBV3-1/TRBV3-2	TGTGCCAGCAGCCAAGGTTGGACAGGGGTTGAGCAGTACTTC	CASSQGWTGVEQYF
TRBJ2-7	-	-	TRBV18	TGTGCCAGCTCACCCGGGGTAAACTACGAGCAGTACTTC	CASSPGVNYEQYF
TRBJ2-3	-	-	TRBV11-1	TGTGCCAGCAGCTTAGAGGCAGGCGGGGCAGATACGCAGTATTTT	CASSLEAGGADTQYF
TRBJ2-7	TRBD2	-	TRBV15	TGTGCCACCAGCAGAGATACCCAGCGGGGTTCCTACGAGCAGTACTTC	CATSRDTQRGSYEQYF